The entry below gives a single T cell receptor (beta chain) sequence along with its context. These data come from a study of blood T cell repertoires in COVID-19. Study context: Donors in the United States, Italy and Spain gave samples during acute or convalescent COVID-19. PBMCs, B-cell-depleted T cells, or T cells provided the cDNA or gDNA that made up the material.

In the study's own analysis: Estimated nucleated cell counts came from reference gene primer amplification. Clones were read by immunoSEQ multiplex PCR, and TCRdb kept only the in-frame ones, dropping some. The D gene and trimming were derived from the DNA, and the V and J assignments and clone size from that table. Altogether over 120,000 clones are present, more than 60% being singletons, with the ten largest covering roughly 8.9%. The clonotype was recovered from a woman in her fifties or sixties with active or convalescent COVID-19. The sample consisted of peripheral blood.

The CDR3 sequence: CASSEYGAGGYEQYF. DNA for the CDR3: TGTGCCAGCAGTGAATATGGGGCGGGGGGCTACGAGCAGTACTTC. The chain joins TRBV25-1 to TRBJ2-7; 8 bases map to TRBD2. With 0 bases clipped from V and 3 bases from J, the junction kept 4 bases outside the gene matches. Germline-derived CDR1 and CDR2 are MGHDK and SYGVNS. The CDR3 sequence is 15 residues long.